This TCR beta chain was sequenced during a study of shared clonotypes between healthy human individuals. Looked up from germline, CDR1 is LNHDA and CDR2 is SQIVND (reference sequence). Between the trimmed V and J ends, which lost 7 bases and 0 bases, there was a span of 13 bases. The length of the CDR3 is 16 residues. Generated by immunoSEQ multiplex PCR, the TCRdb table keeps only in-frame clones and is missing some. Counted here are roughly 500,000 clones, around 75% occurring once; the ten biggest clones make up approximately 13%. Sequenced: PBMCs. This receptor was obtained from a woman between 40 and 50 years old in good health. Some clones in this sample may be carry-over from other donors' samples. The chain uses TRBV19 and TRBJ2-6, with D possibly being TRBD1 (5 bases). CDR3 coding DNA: TGTGCCAGTAACGGACACCTGAGCTCTGGGGCCAACGTCCTGACTTTC. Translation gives CASNGHLSSGANVLTF. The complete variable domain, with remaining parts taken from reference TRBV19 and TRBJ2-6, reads DGGITQSPKYLFRKEGQNVTLSCEQNLNHDAMYWYRQDPGQGLRLIYYSQIVNDFQKGDIAEGYSVSREKKESFPLTVTSAQKNPTAFYLCASNGHLSSGANVLTFGAGSRLTVL.